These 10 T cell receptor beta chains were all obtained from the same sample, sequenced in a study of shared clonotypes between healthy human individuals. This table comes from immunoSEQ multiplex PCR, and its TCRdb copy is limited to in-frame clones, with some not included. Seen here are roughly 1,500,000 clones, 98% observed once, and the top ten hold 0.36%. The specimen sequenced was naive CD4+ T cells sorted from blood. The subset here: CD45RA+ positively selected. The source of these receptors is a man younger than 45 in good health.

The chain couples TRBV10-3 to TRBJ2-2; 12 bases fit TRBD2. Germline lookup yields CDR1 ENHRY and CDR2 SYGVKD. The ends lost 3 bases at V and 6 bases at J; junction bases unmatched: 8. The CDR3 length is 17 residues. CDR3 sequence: CAISESTSGRKPGELFF. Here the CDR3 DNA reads TGTGCCATCAGTGAAAGTACTAGCGGGAGGAAACCCGGGGAGCTGTTTTTT.

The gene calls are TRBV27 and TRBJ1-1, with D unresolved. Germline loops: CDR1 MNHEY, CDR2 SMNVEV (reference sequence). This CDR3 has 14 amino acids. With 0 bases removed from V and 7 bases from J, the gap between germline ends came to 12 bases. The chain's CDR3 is CASSLSSAVSEAFF. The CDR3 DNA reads TGTGCCAGCAGTTTATCCTCGGCGGTCAGTGAAGCTTTCTTT.

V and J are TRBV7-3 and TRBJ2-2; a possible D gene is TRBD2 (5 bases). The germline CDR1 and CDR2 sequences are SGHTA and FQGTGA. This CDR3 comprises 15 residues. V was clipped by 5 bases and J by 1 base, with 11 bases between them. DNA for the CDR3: TGTGCCAGCAGCCCCCCGAGCGGGAACACCGGGGAGCTGTTTTTT. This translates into CASSPPSGNTGELFF.

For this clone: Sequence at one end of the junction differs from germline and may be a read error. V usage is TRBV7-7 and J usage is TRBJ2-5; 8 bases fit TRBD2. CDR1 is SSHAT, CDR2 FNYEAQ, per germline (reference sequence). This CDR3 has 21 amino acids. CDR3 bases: TGTGCTAGCAGCTTAGGTAGTAACGCGGGAGGAGTCCGAACTCAACAAGAGACCCAGTACTTC. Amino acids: CASSLGSNAGGVRTQQETQYF.

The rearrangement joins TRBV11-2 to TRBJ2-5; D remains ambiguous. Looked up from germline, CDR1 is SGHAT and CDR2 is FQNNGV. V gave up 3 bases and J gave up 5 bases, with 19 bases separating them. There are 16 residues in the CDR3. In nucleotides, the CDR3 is TGTGCCAGCAGCTTCGTCTTTTGGGGAATTGGCGAGACCCAGTACTTC. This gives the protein CASSFVFWGIGETQYF.

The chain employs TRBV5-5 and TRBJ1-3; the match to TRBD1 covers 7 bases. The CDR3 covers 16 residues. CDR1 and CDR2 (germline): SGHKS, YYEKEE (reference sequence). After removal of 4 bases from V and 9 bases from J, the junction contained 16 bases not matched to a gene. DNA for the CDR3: TGTGCCAGCAGCCTGGCTCGGATAAGGACAGGCGGCACCATATATTTT. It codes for CASSLARIRTGGTIYF.

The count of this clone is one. CDR3 loop: CASSFESSYEQYF. DNA of the CDR3: TGTGCCAGCAGCTTCGAGAGCTCCTACGAGCAGTACTTC. This rearrangement joins TRBV11-3 to TRBJ2-7; D not resolved. The CDR3 is 13 residues long. V lost 3 bases to trimming and J lost 0 bases, with 6 bases between them. CDR1 SGHNT and CDR2 YENEEA come from the germline V gene.

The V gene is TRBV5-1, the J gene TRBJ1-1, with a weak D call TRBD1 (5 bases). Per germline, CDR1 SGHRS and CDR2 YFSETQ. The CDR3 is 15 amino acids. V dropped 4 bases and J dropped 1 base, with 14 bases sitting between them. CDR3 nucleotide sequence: TGCGCCAGCAGCAGAGGAGGGGAGACGAACACTGAAGCTTTCTTT. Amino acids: CASSRGGETNTEAFF.

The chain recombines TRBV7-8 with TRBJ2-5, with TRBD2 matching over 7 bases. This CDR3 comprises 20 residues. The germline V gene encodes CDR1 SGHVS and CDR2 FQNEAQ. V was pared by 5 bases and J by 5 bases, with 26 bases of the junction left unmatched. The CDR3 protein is CASSDAGGPWGREAAETQYF. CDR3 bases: TGTGCCAGCAGCGACGCCGGCGGACCCTGGGGTCGGGAGGCAGCGGAGACCCAGTACTTC.

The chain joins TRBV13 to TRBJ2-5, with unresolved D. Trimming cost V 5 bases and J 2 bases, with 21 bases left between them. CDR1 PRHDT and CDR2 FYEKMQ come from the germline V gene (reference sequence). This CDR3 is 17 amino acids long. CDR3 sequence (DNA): TGTGCCAGCAGCCGCGAACGGATCGGGCCCGGACAAGAGACCCAGTACTTC. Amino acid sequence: CASSRERIGPGQETQYF.